This is a list of T cell receptor beta chains from one sample in a study of cytomegalovirus exposure and HLA in healthy donors. Clones were sequenced by immunoSEQ multiplex PCR, and TCRdb holds only the in-frame ones, with some missing. Counted here are roughly 120,000 clones, 74% occurring once; the ten biggest clones make up roughly 11%. Sequencing was carried out using PBMCs. The receptors here all came from a woman aged 50 to 60 in good health and CMV-seropositive. Both conserved end residues are part of each CDR3. D genes are given only for firm matches. Clone size, where shown, is once, few, many, or a class for clones that have expanded.

>TRBD1|14|NA|TRBV7-3|TRBJ1-1
CASSPGTGTTEAFF
TGTGCCAGCAGCCCTGGGACAGGCACCACTGAAGCTTTCTTT
>TRBD2|16|NA|TRBV7-2|TRBJ2-1
CASSSSGTSGDDEQFF
TGTGCCAGCAGCTCCAGTGGGACTAGCGGGGACGATGAGCAGTTCTTC
>TRBD1|14|few|TRBV7-2|TRBJ1-5
CASSPGTGIQPQHF
TGTGCCAGCAGCCCGGGGACAGGGATTCAGCCCCAGCATTTT
>NA|15|once|TRBV5-1|TRBJ1-4
CASSQLAGLGEKLFF
TGCGCCAGCAGCCAGCTCGCGGGGCTGGGTGAAAAACTGTTTTTT
>NA|15|once|TRBV21-1|TRBJ1-1
CASRSWGGRHTEAFF
TGTGCCAGCAGGAGCTGGGGAGGCAGGCACACTGAAGCTTTCTTT
>TRBD1|13|NA|TRBV7-9|TRBJ1-2
CASSIQGDYGYTF
TGTGCCAGCAGCATACAGGGGGACTATGGCTACACCTTC
>NA|14|NA|TRBV30|TRBJ1-5
CAWTNAGRNQPQHF
TGTGCCTGGACAAATGCAGGGAGGAATCAGCCCCAGCATTTT
>TRBD1|15|few|TRBV14|TRBJ1-2
CASSQGTGRLGGYTF
TGTGCCAGCAGCCAAGGGACAGGGCGATTAGGTGGCTACACCTTC
>TRBD1|19|NA|TRBV19|TRBJ2-3
CASSNPGGPGQGTADTQYF
TGTGCCAGTAGTAATCCTGGGGGGCCGGGACAGGGCACCGCAGATACGCAGTATTTT
>TRBD2|16|NA|TRBV11-1|TRBJ2-1
CASSSKTSGVYNEQFF
TGTGCCAGCAGCTCTAAAACTAGCGGGGTCTACAATGAGCAGTTCTTC
>NA|13|NA|TRBV6-5|TRBJ1-2
CASSGSTDYGYTF
TGTGCCAGCAGTGGCTCAACAGACTACGGCTACACCTTC
>TRBD2|15|once|TRBV4-2|TRBJ2-1
CASSDAGGQNNEQFF
TGTGCCAGCAGCGACGCGGGGGGGCAAAACAATGAGCAGTTCTTC
>TRBD2|15|NA|TRBV2|TRBJ2-1
CASSGTSGTYNEQFF
TGTGCCAGCAGTGGGACTAGCGGGACCTACAATGAGCAGTTCTTC
>TRBD1|14|NA|TRBV4-3|TRBJ1-4
CASSHGQGREKLFF
TGCGCCAGCAGCCATGGACAGGGTCGCGAGAAACTGTTTTTT
>NA|13|NA|TRBV29-1|TRBJ1-3
CSVERGSGNTIYF
TGCAGCGTAGAAAGGGGATCTGGAAACACCATATATTTT
>TRBD1|15|few|TRBV10-3|TRBJ1-5
CAISEGQGAGQPQHF
TGTGCCATCAGTGAGGGACAGGGGGCCGGTCAGCCCCAGCATTTT
>TRBD1|13|NA|TRBV27|TRBJ2-1
CASSRRDRFFLFF
TGTGCCAGCAGTCGCCGGGACAGGTTCTTCCTGTTCTTC
>NA|15|NA|TRBV4-1|TRBJ1-4
CASSQDPSRDEKLFF
TGCGCCAGCAGCCAAGATCCTAGCCGTGATGAAAAACTGTTTTTT
>NA|16|NA|TRBV29-1|TRBJ1-1
CSVEDHLGTLNTEAFF
TGCAGCGTTGAAGACCATTTAGGGACACTGAACACTGAAGCTTTCTTT
>NA|13|NA|TRBV27|TRBJ2-5
CASSERVKETQYF
TGTGCCAGCAGTGAACGGGTTAAAGAGACCCAGTACTTC
>TRBD1|15|NA|TRBV5-8|TRBJ2-5
CASSERDRVGETQYF
TGTGCCAGCAGCGAACGGGACAGGGTAGGCGAGACCCAGTACTTC
>TRBD2|16|NA|TRBV5-1|TRBJ2-1
CASSLLAGGSYNEQFF
TGCGCCAGCAGCTTACTAGCGGGGGGATCCTACAATGAGCAGTTCTTC
>NA|15|NA|TRBV10-3|TRBJ1-1
CAITVGLRSGTEAFF
TGTGCCATCACCGTGGGGCTGAGGAGTGGAACTGAAGCTTTCTTT
>NA|15|NA|TRBV6-5|TRBJ2-7
CASSSANLRFHEQYF
TGTGCCAGCAGTTCCGCGAATCTACGATTCCACGAGCAGTACTTC
>TRBD2|18|NA|TRBV10-3|TRBJ2-2
CAVSDRTSGGVNTGELFF
TGTGCCGTCAGTGACCGGACTAGCGGGGGGGTGAACACCGGGGAGCTGTTTTTT
>NA|14|NA|TRBV6-4|TRBJ2-3
CASSDSRGSDTQYF
TGTGCCAGCAGTGACTCGAGAGGGTCAGATACGCAGTATTTT
>TRBD2|15|once|TRBV5-4|TRBJ2-1
CASSAGTSEVDEQFF
TGTGCCAGCAGCGCCGGGACTAGCGAGGTGGATGAGCAGTTCTTC
>NA|13|NA|TRBV7-9|TRBJ1-1
CASTSGEWTEAFF
TGTGCCAGCACCTCAGGGGAATGGACTGAAGCTTTCTTT
>TRBD1|14|once|TRBV11-2|TRBJ2-1
CASSKWDRNNEQFF
TGTGCCAGCAGCAAATGGGACAGAAACAATGAGCAGTTCTTC
>TRBD1|17|NA|TRBV19|TRBJ1-2
CASSSGTGKDSNYGYTF
TGTGCCAGTAGTAGCGGGACAGGGAAAGATTCTAACTATGGCTACACCTTC
>TRBD1|13|NA|TRBV6-1|TRBJ2-2
CAIDRGNTGELFF
TGTGCTATCGACAGGGGCAACACCGGGGAGCTGTTTTTT
>NA|14|once|TRBV28|TRBJ1-2
CASGGPRDNHGYTF
TGTGCCAGCGGAGGGCCCAGGGATAACCATGGCTACACCTTC
>NA|12|once|TRBV2|TRBJ1-1
CASGQENTEAFF
TGTGCCAGCGGCCAGGAGAACACTGAAGCTTTCTTT
>TRBD2|14|NA|TRBV4-3|TRBJ2-5
CASITAGGRETQYF
TGCGCCAGCATAACAGCGGGGGGGCGCGAGACCCAGTACTTC
>TRBD1|15|NA|TRBV5-4|TRBJ1-4
CASSPGEGAREKLFF
TGTGCCAGCAGCCCCGGTGAGGGGGCGCGGGAAAAACTGTTTTTT
>NA|11|NA|TRBV2|TRBJ2-1
CASSDEDEQFF
TGTGCCAGCAGTGATGAGGATGAGCAGTTCTTC
>NA|15|NA|TRBV7-2|TRBJ1-4
CASSPRVNTNEKLFF
TGTGCCAGCAGCCCCCGGGTTAACACTAATGAAAAACTGTTTTTT
>TRBD1|16|NA|TRBV7-9|TRBJ1-1
CASSSGQGRGATEAFF
TGTGCCAGCAGCTCGGGACAGGGTCGAGGAGCCACTGAAGCTTTCTTT
>TRBD1|15|NA|TRBV5-1|TRBJ1-2
CASSARDSLTWGYTF
TGCGCCAGCAGCGCCCGGGACAGCCTTACGTGGGGCTACACCTTC
>TRBD2|14|NA|TRBV28|TRBJ2-7
CASSSQREGYEQYF
TGTGCCAGCAGTTCCCAGCGGGAGGGGTACGAGCAGTACTTC
>NA|16|once|TRBV14|TRBJ1-1
CASSQEVMGLYTEAFF
TGTGCCAGCAGCCAAGAGGTGATGGGGCTCTACACTGAAGCTTTCTTT
>NA|15|NA|TRBV28|TRBJ2-3
CASSPQRGNTDTQYF
TGTGCCAGCAGTCCTCAGAGGGGGAATACAGATACGCAGTATTTT
>NA|15|NA|TRBV7-2|TRBJ2-1
CASSLVGGAYNEQFF
TGTGCCAGCAGCTTAGTTGGCGGGGCCTACAATGAGCAGTTCTTC
>NA|12|NA|TRBV30|TRBJ2-1
CAWSRQTNEQFF
TGTGCCTGGAGTCGACAGACCAATGAGCAGTTCTTC
>NA|14|once|TRBV7-3|TRBJ2-3
CASSRASGTDTQYF
TGTGCCAGCAGCAGAGCTAGCGGCACAGATACGCAGTATTTT
>TRBD2|14|NA|TRBV4-2|TRBJ2-2
CASSHGTSGGELFF
TGTGCCAGCAGCCACGGGACTAGCGGCGGGGAGCTGTTTTTT
>NA|16|NA|TRBV18|TRBJ1-1
CASSPITGGRVTEAFF
TGTGCCAGCTCACCAATTACGGGGGGGCGCGTCACTGAAGCTTTCTTT
>TRBD1|15|NA|TRBV7-8|TRBJ1-4
CASSLGTGANEKLFF
TGTGCCAGCAGTTTAGGGACAGGGGCGAATGAAAAACTGTTTTTT